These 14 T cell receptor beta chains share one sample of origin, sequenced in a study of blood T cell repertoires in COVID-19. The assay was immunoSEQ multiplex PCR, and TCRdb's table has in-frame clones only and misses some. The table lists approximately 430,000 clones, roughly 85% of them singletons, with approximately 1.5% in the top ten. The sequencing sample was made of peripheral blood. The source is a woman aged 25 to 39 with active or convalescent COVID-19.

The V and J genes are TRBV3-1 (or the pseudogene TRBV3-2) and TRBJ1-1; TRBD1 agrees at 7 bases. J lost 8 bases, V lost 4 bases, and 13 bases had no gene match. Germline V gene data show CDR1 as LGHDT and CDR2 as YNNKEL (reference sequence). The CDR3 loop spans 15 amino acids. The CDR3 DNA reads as TGTGCCAGCAGCCGCCCCCAGAACCAGGGGGGAGAAGCTTTCTTT. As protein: CASSRPQNQGGEAFF.

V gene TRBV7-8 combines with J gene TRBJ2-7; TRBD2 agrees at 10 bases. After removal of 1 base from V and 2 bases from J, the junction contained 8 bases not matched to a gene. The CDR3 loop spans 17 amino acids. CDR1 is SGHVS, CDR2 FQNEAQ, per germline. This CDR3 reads CASSLEMGTSVPYEQYF. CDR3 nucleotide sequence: TGTGCCAGCAGCTTAGAAATGGGGACTAGCGTGCCCTACGAGCAGTACTTC.

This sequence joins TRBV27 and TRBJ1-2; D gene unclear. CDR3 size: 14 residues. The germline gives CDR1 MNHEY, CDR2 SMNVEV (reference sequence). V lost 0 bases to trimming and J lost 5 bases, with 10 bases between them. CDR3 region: CASSLSNGLYGYTF. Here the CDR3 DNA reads TGTGCCAGCAGTTTATCCAATGGACTGTATGGCTACACCTTC.

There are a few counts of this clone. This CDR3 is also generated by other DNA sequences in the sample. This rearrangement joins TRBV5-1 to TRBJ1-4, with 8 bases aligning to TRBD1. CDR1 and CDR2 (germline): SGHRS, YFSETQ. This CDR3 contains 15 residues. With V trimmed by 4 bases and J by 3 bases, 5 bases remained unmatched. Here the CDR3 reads CASSRSGGPNEKLFF. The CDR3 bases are TGCGCCAGCAGCCGTTCAGGGGGCCCTAATGAAAAACTGTTTTTT. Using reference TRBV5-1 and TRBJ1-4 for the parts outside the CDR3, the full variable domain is KAGVTQTPRYLIKTRGQQVTLSCSPISGHRSVSWYQQTPGQGLQFLFEYFSETQRNKGNFPGRFSGRQFSNSRSEMNVSTLELGDSALYLCASSRSGGPNEKLFFGSGTQLSVL.

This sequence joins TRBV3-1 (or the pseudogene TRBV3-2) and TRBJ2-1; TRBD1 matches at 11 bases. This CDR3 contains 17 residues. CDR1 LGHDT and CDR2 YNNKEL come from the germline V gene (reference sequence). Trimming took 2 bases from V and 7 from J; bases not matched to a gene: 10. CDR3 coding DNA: TGTGCCAGCAGCCAACCGGAGGGACAGGGGGTAGGGAATGAGCAGTTCTTC. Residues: CASSQPEGQGVGNEQFF.

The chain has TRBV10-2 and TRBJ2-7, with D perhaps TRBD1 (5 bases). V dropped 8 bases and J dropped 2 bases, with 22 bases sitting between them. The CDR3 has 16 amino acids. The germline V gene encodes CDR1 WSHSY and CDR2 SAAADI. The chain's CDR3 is CASRSDIGQGTYEQYF. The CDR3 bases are TGCGCCAGCCGATCAGACATCGGGCAGGGAACCTACGAGCAGTACTTC.

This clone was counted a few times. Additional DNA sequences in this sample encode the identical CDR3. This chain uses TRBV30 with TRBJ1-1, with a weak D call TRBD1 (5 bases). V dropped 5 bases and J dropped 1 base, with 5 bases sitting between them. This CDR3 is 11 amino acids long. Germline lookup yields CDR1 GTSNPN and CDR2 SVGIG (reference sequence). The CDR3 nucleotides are TGTGCCTGGGACAGGAACACTGAAGCTTTCTTT. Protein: CAWDRNTEAFF.

As DNA, the CDR3 is TGTGCCAGCAGCTTACATAACTATGGCTACACCTTC. Its protein is CASSLHNYGYTF. The chain joins TRBV11-2 to TRBJ1-2; D is unresolved. The CDR3 extends over 12 amino acids. Germline values: CDR1 SGHAT, CDR2 FQNNGV. Trimming pared 2 bases from V and 1 base from J, leaving 2 bases between.

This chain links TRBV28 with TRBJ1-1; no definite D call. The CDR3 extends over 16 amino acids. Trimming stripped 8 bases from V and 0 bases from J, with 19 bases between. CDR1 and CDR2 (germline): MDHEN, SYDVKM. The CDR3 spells CASPPPLQALNTEAFF. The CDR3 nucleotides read TGTGCCAGCCCTCCACCCCTCCAAGCCCTGAACACTGAAGCTTTCTTT.

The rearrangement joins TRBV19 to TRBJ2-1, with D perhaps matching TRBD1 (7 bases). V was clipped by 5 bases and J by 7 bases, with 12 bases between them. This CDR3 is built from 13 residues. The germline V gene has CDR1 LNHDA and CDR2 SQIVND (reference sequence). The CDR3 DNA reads TGTGCCAGTAGTCGGCAGGGGGGTAATGAGCAGTTCTTC. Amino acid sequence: CASSRQGGNEQFF.

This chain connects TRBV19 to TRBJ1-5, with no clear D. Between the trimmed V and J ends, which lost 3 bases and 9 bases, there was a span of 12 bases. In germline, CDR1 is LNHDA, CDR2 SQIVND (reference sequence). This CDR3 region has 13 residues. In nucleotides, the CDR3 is TGTGCCAGTAGTATTAGTGATTCTACGCCCCAGCATTTT. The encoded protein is CASSISDSTPQHF.

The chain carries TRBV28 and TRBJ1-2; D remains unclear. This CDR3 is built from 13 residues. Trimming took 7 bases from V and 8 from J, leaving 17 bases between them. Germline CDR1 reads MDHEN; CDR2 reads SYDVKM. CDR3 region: CASTSTSLLGYTF. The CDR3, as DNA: TGTGCCAGCACATCCACTTCCCTTCTAGGCTACACCTTC.

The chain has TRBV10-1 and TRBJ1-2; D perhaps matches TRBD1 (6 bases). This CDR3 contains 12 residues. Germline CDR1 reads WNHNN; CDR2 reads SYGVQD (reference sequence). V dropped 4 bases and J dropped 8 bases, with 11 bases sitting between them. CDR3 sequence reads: CASSGRGGGYTF. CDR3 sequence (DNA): TGCGCCAGCAGTGGCAGGGGCGGAGGCTACACCTTC.

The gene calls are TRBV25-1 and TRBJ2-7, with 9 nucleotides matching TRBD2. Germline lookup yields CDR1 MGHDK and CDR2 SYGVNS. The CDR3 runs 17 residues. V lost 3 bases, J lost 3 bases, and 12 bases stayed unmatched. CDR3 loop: CASSEAPRAGGRYEQYF. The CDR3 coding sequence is TGTGCCAGCAGTGAGGCCCCTAGAGCGGGAGGACGCTACGAGCAGTACTTC.